This T cell receptor beta chain was recovered during a study of shared clonotypes between healthy human individuals. The overall study: Contributing individuals were a couple of females and three males aged 18 to 49.

The authors distributed each subset's genomic DNA evenly over several immunoSEQ plates. The team ran DNA from unsorted PBMCs on ten immunoSEQ deep assay plates for sequencing. Only in-frame clones appear in the TCRdb table, and some are missing; sequencing was by immunoSEQ multiplex PCR. The data contain about 460,000 clones, roughly three quarters of them seen just once; the ten biggest clones take up around 11%. The CDR3 consists of 14 residues. Trimming took off 6 bases at V and 0 bases at J, with 14 bases between the two ends. Per the germline V gene, CDR1 is SQVTM and CDR2 is ANQGSEA. Sample: PBMCs. This rearrangement joins TRBV29-1 to TRBJ2-5; TRBD2 is a possible D gene (5 bases). The TCR comes from a woman in her thirties or forties in good health. Some clones in this sample may be carry-over from other donors' samples. CDR3 protein: CSVTPSGNQETQYF. CDR3 coding DNA: TGCAGCGTCACGCCCAGCGGAAACCAAGAGACCCAGTACTTC. The full variable domain, with the rest looked up from reference TRBV29-1 and TRBJ2-5, is SAVISQKPSRDICQRGTSLTIQCQVDSQVTMMFWYRQQPGQSLTLIATANQGSEATYESGFVIDKFPISRPNLTFSTLTVSNMSPEDSSIYLCSVTPSGNQETQYFGPGTRLLVL.